This TCR beta chain was retrieved from a study of T cells in Graves' hyperthyroidism and ophthalmopathy. Overall study findings and caveats: Blood shared most expanded thyroid clonotypes above 0.001.

RNA transcripts served as the template for amplifying TCR beta CDR3 regions. The HTBI primer set was used in a first-round RT-PCR of the TCR CDR3. One entry per CDR3 protein results from TCRdb running MiXCR on the multiplex PCR reads. The sample carries fewer than 650,000 distinct CDR3 sequences, 13% to 15% recorded once. This clonotype was seen repeatedly, ten times or more. No antigen is known for it. V lost 4 bases to trimming and J lost 11 bases; unmatched junction nucleotides: 16. CDR3 length: 15 residues. Germline V gene data show CDR1 as SEHNR and CDR2 as FQNEAQ (reference sequence). This TCR was sampled from a woman aged 18-29 years with Graves' ophthalmopathy. The chain has TRBV7-9 and TRBJ1-2; 7 bases are shared with TRBD1. Sequencing was performed on blood. CDR3 DNA: TGTGCCAGCAGCTACATCGAAGGCTGGGACAGAGGTTACACCTTC. As protein: CASSYIEGWDRGYTF.